A single sample gave rise to the 31 T cell receptor beta chains below, sequenced in a study of metastatic and nonmetastatic thyroid tumors (TCRdb year 2020). None of the patients had been given any treatment before thyroid surgery. Libraries were constructed by PCR. Sequenced on an Illumina HiSeq 4000. TCRdb passed the public sequencing reads through fastp at Q25 and MiXCR, retaining productive beta sequences. Recorded for this sample are 40,000 to 50,000 clones; less than 5% of them occurred a single time. The top ten constitute roughly a tenth of the sample. Sequencing was carried out using blood. The receptors shown here come from a female donor with papillary thyroid cancer or a benign thyroid nodule (not recorded which). Some clones in this sample may be carry-over from other donors' samples.

The sample holds many counts of this clone. This chain joins TRBV3-1 and TRBJ2-1; D is uncertain. CDR1 LGHDT and CDR2 YNNKEL come from the germline V gene (reference sequence). V gave up 0 bases and J gave up 10 bases, with 10 bases separating them. CDR3 size: 13 residues. The CDR3 here is CASSQDGEREQFF. CDR3 coding DNA: TGTGCCAGCAGCCAAGATGGCGAGCGCGAGCAGTTCTTC.

This clone was seen only a few times. A much larger clone differs by one base, so this may be a read error. Other nucleotide sequences in the sample specify the same CDR3. The genes are TRBV5-6 and TRBJ2-1, with 7 nucleotides matching TRBD1. The trim removed 4 bases at V and 4 bases at J, leaving 8 bases unmatched. The CDR3 runs to 15 residues. CDR1 is SGHDT and CDR2 is YYEEEE in the germline V gene. The CDR3 spells CASSRRQGVYNEQFF. The CDR3 DNA reads TGTGCCAGCAGCCGCAGACAGGGCGTATACAATGAGCAGTTCTTC. Full variable domain (missing parts from reference TRBV5-6 and TRBJ2-1): DAGVTQSPTHLIKTRGQQVTLRCSPKSGHDTVSWYQQALGQGPQFIFQYYEEEERQRGNFPDRFSGHQFPNYSSELNVNALLLGDSALYLCASSRRQGVYNEQFFGPGTRLTVL.

This chain uses TRBV27 with TRBJ2-7, with D perhaps TRBD1 or TRBD2 (6 bases each). Trimming removed 1 base at V and 7 bases at J, with 14 bases between. The length of the CDR3 is 14 residues. From germline, CDR1 is MNHEY and CDR2 SMNVEV (reference sequence). The CDR3 is CASSLYAGAGEQYF. CDR3 DNA: TGTGCCAGCAGTTTATACGCAGGGGCGGGAGAGCAGTACTTC.

Notes on this clone: A much bigger clone sits one base away, suggesting this may be a read error. The chain is built from TRBV27 and TRBJ2-3; the D is unclear. CDR3 size: 13 residues. The germline gives CDR1 MNHEY, CDR2 SMNVEV (reference sequence). Trimming shortened V by 11 bases and J by 0 bases, and 12 bases separated the two germline ends. CDR3 loop: CAGRQLSTDTQYF. CDR3 DNA sequence: TGTGCCGGCCGGCAACTTAGCACAGATACGCAGTATTTT.

This clone was recorded at least ten times. A much larger clonotype is one base distant, so this may be a read error. Distinct nucleotide sequences in the sample also encode this CDR3. The rearrangement joins TRBV12-3 or TRBV12-4 to TRBJ1-1, with 7 bases that match TRBD1. This CDR3 has 14 residues. The CDR3 region is CASSYNRGGTEAFF. The CDR3 DNA sequence: TGCGCCAGCAGTTATAACAGGGGAGGTACTGAAGCTTTCTTT.

This clone was counted at least ten times. The chain uses TRBV25-1 and TRBJ1-2, with D possibly TRBD1 on 5 matching bases. There are 14 residues in the CDR3. The germline gives CDR1 MGHDK, CDR2 SYGVNS. Trimming pared 2 bases from V and 6 bases from J, leaving 13 bases between. The CDR3 is CASSEMAGTHGYTF. In nucleotides, the CDR3 is TGTGCCAGCAGTGAAATGGCAGGGACCCATGGCTACACCTTC.

This clone was observed many times. This chain uses TRBV30 with TRBJ2-1; 12 bases agree with TRBD2. The CDR3 runs 15 residues. CDR1 is GTSNPN and CDR2 is SVGIG in the germline V gene (reference sequence). Losses at the gene ends were 0 bases for V and 6 bases for J; bases not matched to a gene: 3. This chain's CDR3 is CAWSVWTSGVNEQFF. CDR3 sequence (DNA): TGTGCCTGGAGTGTTTGGACTAGCGGGGTCAATGAGCAGTTCTTC.

This clone was counted many times. This chain links TRBV10-3 with TRBJ1-1; no firm D call. The V end was cut by 2 bases, the J end by 8 bases, with 12 bases between. This CDR3 comprises 13 residues. Germline CDR1 ENHRY, CDR2 SYGVKD. The CDR3 DNA reads as TGTGCCATCAGTGAGGAGGCGAGGCGGGAAGCTTTCTTT. Residues: CAISEEARREAFF.

There are many counts of this clone. This chain joins TRBV7-8 and TRBJ1-5, with a possible D match to TRBD1 (5 bases). The germline V gene encodes CDR1 SGHVS and CDR2 FQNEAQ. V was cut by 5 bases and J by 4 bases, with 9 bases left in between. This CDR3 has 13 amino acids. The CDR3 DNA reads as TGTGCCAGCAGCCGACGGGGGAATCAGCCCCAGCATTTT. As protein: CASSRRGNQPQHF.

This clone was recorded many times. The rearrangement links TRBV30 to TRBJ2-2, with 7 bases matching TRBD1. The V segment lost 3 bases and the J segment 4 bases; nucleotides outside the gene matches: 5. In germline, CDR1 is GTSNPN, CDR2 SVGIG (reference sequence). The CDR3 covers 14 residues. The CDR3 region is CAWRGTVTTGELFF. The CDR3 DNA sequence: TGTGCCTGGAGGGGGACAGTAACCACCGGGGAGCTGTTTTTT.

This clone was observed at least ten times. J is TRBJ1-3 and V is TRBV19, with 9 nucleotides matching TRBD1. Germline-derived CDR1 and CDR2 are LNHDA and SQIVND (reference sequence). CDR3 length: 18 residues. V lost 5 bases to trimming and J lost 1 base; unmatched junction nucleotides: 12. The CDR3 DNA sequence: TGTGCCAGTAGTTATCTGGGACAGGGCAAAGGTTCTGGAAACACCATATATTTT. Amino acids: CASSYLGQGKGSGNTIYF.

This clone has ten or more counts. The chain is built from TRBV30 and TRBJ2-5, with D possibly being TRBD1 (5 bases). The CDR3 has 12 residues. CDR1 and CDR2 from the germline V gene are GTSNPN and SVGIG (reference sequence). V was shortened by 5 bases and J by 5 bases, with 12 bases between the two germline ends. The CDR3, as DNA: TGTGCCTGGGACGACAGCGCCGAGACCCAGTACTTC. Translation gives CAWDDSAETQYF.

This clone was observed many times. This chain links TRBV28 with TRBJ2-1; 13 bases align to TRBD2. J gave up 4 bases and V 4 bases, and 10 bases lay outside the gene matches. There are 18 residues in the CDR3. From germline, CDR1 is MDHEN and CDR2 SYDVKM. The CDR3, as DNA: TGTGCCAGCAGTTACAACCTCGGGACTAGCGGGGAGTACAATGAGCAGTTCTTC. This translates into CASSYNLGTSGEYNEQFF.

This clone was observed at least ten times. The CDR3 DNA reads TGTGCCATCAGTGAGGTGACTAGCGGGAGGGCTCTACTCAGCACAGATACGCAGTATTTT. Translation gives CAISEVTSGRALLSTDTQYF. The genes are TRBV10-3 and TRBJ2-3; 14 nucleotides line up with TRBD2. The germline CDR1 and CDR2 sequences are ENHRY and SYGVKD. With V trimmed by 2 bases and J by 0 bases, 10 bases remained unmatched. This CDR3 has 20 residues.

The genes are TRBV7-6 and TRBJ2-3; 8 positions agree with TRBD1. The CDR3 consists of 15 residues. Germline V lookup: CDR1 SGHVS, CDR2 FNYEAQ. Losses at the gene ends were 7 bases for V and 3 bases for J; bases not matched to a gene: 9. CDR3 amino acids: CASNRTQGATDTQYF. The CDR3 DNA reads as TGTGCCAGCAACAGGACGCAGGGGGCGACAGATACGCAGTATTTT.

In its sample, this clone was seen many times. V gene TRBV15 combines with J gene TRBJ2-1, with D hard to call. This CDR3 has 15 residues. Trimming removed 3 bases from V and 7 bases from J, with 16 bases in between. Germline CDR1 reads LNHNV; CDR2 reads YYDKDF (reference sequence). CDR3 sequence (DNA): TGTGCCACCAGCAGTGAAACGGACCCGCCAAATGAGCAGTTCTTC. Its protein product is CATSSETDPPNEQFF.

The table lists this clone with many counts. The V gene is TRBV19, the J gene TRBJ2-3; 9 bases agree with TRBD2. Trimming removed 1 base from V and 6 bases from J; junction bases left unmatched: 8. Germline-derived CDR1 and CDR2 are LNHDA and SQIVND (reference sequence). The CDR3 consists of 16 residues. The CDR3 DNA sequence: TGTGCCAGTAGTATAGTGGCGGGAGGGCTGCGGGATACGCAGTATTTT. Amino acids: CASSIVAGGLRDTQYF.

This clone was counted at least ten times. The CDR3 nucleotides read TGCAGTGCTTCCGGGACTCACAATGAGCAGTTCTTC. This sequence encodes CSASGTHNEQFF. The chain is built from TRBV20-1 and TRBJ2-1; D is possibly TRBD2 (6 bases). Germline lookup yields CDR1 DFQATT and CDR2 SNEGSKA (reference sequence). The CDR3 consists of 12 residues. V gave up 5 bases and J gave up 5 bases, with 10 bases separating them.

The rearrangement links TRBV20-1 to TRBJ1-6, with 10 bases matching TRBD1. The germline CDR1 and CDR2 sequences are DFQATT and SNEGSKA (reference sequence). CDR3 size: 14 residues. V shed 3 bases and J 8 bases; nucleotides not matched to a gene: 4. The CDR3 DNA is TGCAGTGCTAGTGATGGACAGGGGGATTCACCCCTCCACTTT. Its translation is CSASDGQGDSPLHF.

The chain uses TRBV6-1 and TRBJ2-7, with a tentative D call TRBD1 (6 bases). The germline V gene encodes CDR1 MNHNS and CDR2 SASEGT. CDR3 size: 14 residues. Trimming took 3 bases from V and 1 from J, leaving 10 bases between them. CDR3 DNA sequence: TGTGCCAGCAGTGACCAGGGGAGATCCTACGAGCAGTACTTC. This translates into CASSDQGRSYEQYF.

V usage is TRBV27 and J usage is TRBJ2-7, with 9 bases matching TRBD1. With 6 bases clipped from V and 5 bases from J, the junction kept 11 bases outside the gene matches. The V gene's germline CDR1 is MNHEY and CDR2 SMNVEV (reference sequence). The CDR3 spans 15 residues. The CDR3 reads CASSAGTGHKDEQYF. The CDR3 nucleotides are TGTGCCAGCAGCGCCGGGACAGGGCACAAGGACGAGCAGTACTTC.

A few counts support this clone. Germline is not matched at one junction end, which may reflect a read error. The genes are TRBV27 and TRBJ2-7; D remains unclear. The CDR3 is 15 residues long. Germline values: CDR1 MNHEY, CDR2 SMNVEV (reference sequence). The CDR3 DNA reads TGTGCCAGCAGCTCCCCCTACCAGACATCCTACGAGAAGTACTTC. Its translation: CASSSPYQTSYEKYF.

With regard to this clone: A much larger clone lies a single base off, so this may be a read error. The chain uses TRBV12-3 or TRBV12-4 and TRBJ2-2; 7 bases are a match to TRBD2. Trimming took 3 bases from V and 7 from J; bases not matched to a gene: 5. The CDR3 sequence is 14 residues long. This chain's CDR3 is CASSLASGIGELFF. CDR3 nucleotides: TGTGCCAGCAGTTTGGCTAGCGGAATCGGGGAGCTGTTTTTT.

The gene calls are TRBV9 and TRBJ2-1; 10 bases are shared with TRBD1. CDR3 length: 15 residues. With 3 bases clipped from V and 2 bases from J, the junction kept 2 bases outside the gene matches. Germline V gives CDR1 SGDLS, CDR2 YYNGEE. CDR3 sequence: CASSAGQGTYNEQFF. CDR3 nucleotides: TGTGCCAGCAGCGCGGGACAGGGGACCTACAATGAGCAGTTCTTC.

This clone showed up many times. The V call is TRBV9, the J call TRBJ2-3; possibly TRBD1 for D (5 bases). V was trimmed by 3 bases and J by 0 bases, leaving 11 bases between them. CDR1 and CDR2 (germline): SGDLS, YYNGEE. This CDR3 contains 15 residues. This chain's CDR3 is CASSAGLTSTDTQYF. CDR3 in DNA: TGTGCCAGCAGCGCAGGGCTCACTAGCACAGATACGCAGTATTTT.

This clone was seen a few times. The chain uses TRBV7-3 and TRBJ2-1, with TRBD2 as a possible D gene (5 bases). This CDR3 spans 15 amino acids. V was trimmed by 5 bases and J by 0 bases, leaving 11 bases between them. The germline V gene has CDR1 SGHTA and CDR2 FQGTGA. CDR3 region: CASSASPSSYNEQFF. As DNA, the CDR3 is TGTGCCAGCAGCGCTAGCCCGAGCTCCTACAATGAGCAGTTCTTC.

As regards this clone: At one of its ends the junction is not consistent with the germline gene, which may arise from a read error. This sequence joins TRBV6-2 or TRBV6-3 and TRBJ1-3; D call uncertain. CDR1 MNHEY and CDR2 SVGEGT come from the germline V gene. The CDR3 spans 15 residues. As DNA, the CDR3 is TGTGCCAGCATGGTTTCGGTAGACTCTGTAAACACCATATATTTT. Amino acid sequence: CASMVSVDSVNTIYF.

In its sample, this clone was seen a few times. The chain is built from TRBV28 and TRBJ1-2, with D uncertain. With 2 bases removed from V and 0 bases from J, the gap between germline ends came to 10 bases. The CDR3 extends over 15 amino acids. Germline loops: CDR1 MDHEN, CDR2 SYDVKM. This chain's CDR3 is CASSLVLGTNYGYTF. CDR3 DNA sequence: TGTGCCAGCAGTTTAGTTCTGGGCACTAACTATGGCTACACCTTC.

This clone was observed at least ten times. The junction departs from the called germline gene at one end, perhaps through a read error. The J gene is TRBJ2-1, the V gene TRBV7-7; D is possibly TRBD1 (5 bases). The CDR3 has 13 residues. Germline V CDR1 and CDR2: SSHAT, FNYEAQ (reference sequence). Here the CDR3 DNA reads TGTGCTAGCAGTTCGACAGAAAACAATGAGCAGTTCTTC. Protein product: CASSSTENNEQFF.

This clone turned up a few times. This sequence joins TRBV6-2 or TRBV6-3 and TRBJ2-1; D remains ambiguous. The CDR3 totals 12 residues. The V gene's germline CDR1 is MNHEY and CDR2 SVGEGT. With 2 bases removed from V and 9 bases from J, the gap between germline ends came to 8 bases. The CDR3 nucleotides are TGTGCCAGCAGTTACCTACCCCGTGAGCAGTTCTTC. This encodes CASSYLPREQFF.

Many counts were recorded for this clone. The gene calls are TRBV30 and TRBJ2-1, with 9 nucleotides matching TRBD2. The V segment lost 8 bases and the J segment 6 bases; nucleotides outside the gene matches: 11. This CDR3 has 14 residues. Germline lookup yields CDR1 GTSNPN and CDR2 SVGIG (reference sequence). This CDR3 is CAGASGAYINEQFF. CDR3 coding DNA: TGTGCCGGAGCTAGCGGGGCCTATATCAATGAGCAGTTCTTC. Looking up the rest from reference TRBV30 and TRBJ2-1 gives the full variable domain: SQTIHQWPATLVQPVGSPLSLECTVEGTSNPNLYWYRQAAGRGLQLLFYSVGIGQISSEVPQNLSASRPQDRQFILSSKKLLLSDSGFYLCAGASGAYINEQFFGPGTRLTVL.